These T cell receptor beta chains were read from a single sample in a study of breast tumors, draining lymph nodes, adjacent tissues. MiXCR was run by TCRdb on the multiplex PCR reads, yielding one entry per CDR3 protein. The table lists 70,000 or so distinct CDR3 sequences, around 43% of them singletons. Sequenced material: breast tumor tissue. These receptor sequences come from a female donor with breast cancer. Some clones in this sample may be carry-over from other donors' samples. Both conserved end residues are part of each CDR3. The D gene is left open where the match is weak. Rows give clone size only sometimes, using once, few, many, or a class for an expanded clone.

cdr3_nt: TGTGCCGGCAGCGAAGAGGGGGTTGGGACTAGCGGGAGGTTCTACGAGCAGTACTTC; cdr3_aa: CAGSEEGVGTSGRFYEQYF; v_call: TRBV13; d_call: TRBD2; j_call: TRBJ2-7; clone_size: -
cdr3_nt: TGCGCCAGCAGCGTCTTCGGAGACTCCTACAATGAGCAGTTCTTC; cdr3_aa: CASSVFGDSYNEQFF; v_call: TRBV5-1; d_call: -; j_call: TRBJ2-1; clone_size: many
cdr3_nt: TGTGCCAGTAGGGGTGAGAAGGGGGCTTGGAGATATGGCTACACCTTC; cdr3_aa: CASRGEKGAWRYGYTF; v_call: TRBV19; d_call: TRBD1; j_call: TRBJ1-2; clone_size: few
cdr3_nt: TGTGCCAGCAGTGACGAGGCGGGAGGGCCGGCAGATACGCAGTATTTT; cdr3_aa: CASSDEAGGPADTQYF; v_call: TRBV6-4; d_call: TRBD2; j_call: TRBJ2-3; clone_size: many
cdr3_nt: TGCAGTGCTAGTTCGGGGGTCTCCGAGCAGTACTTC; cdr3_aa: CSASSGVSEQYF; v_call: TRBV20-1; d_call: -; j_call: TRBJ2-7; clone_size: many
cdr3_nt: TGTGCCAGCAGTTTAGGGATCGCCTACGAGCAGTACTTC; cdr3_aa: CASSLGIAYEQYF; v_call: TRBV12-3/TRBV12-4; d_call: -; j_call: TRBJ2-7; clone_size: many
cdr3_nt: TGTGCCAGCAGCGAAGGTCCACACTCTGGAAACACCATATATTTT; cdr3_aa: CASSEGPHSGNTIYF; v_call: TRBV3-1; d_call: -; j_call: TRBJ1-3; clone_size: many
cdr3_nt: TGTGCCACCAGCAAGATAACTAGCGATTGGACCGGGGAGCTGTTTTTT; cdr3_aa: CATSKITSDWTGELFF; v_call: TRBV15; d_call: TRBD2; j_call: TRBJ2-2; clone_size: many
cdr3_nt: TGTGCCAGCAGCGTAGAAGACGGGTTCAGGGGCGATACGCAGTATTTT; cdr3_aa: CASSVEDGFRGDTQYF; v_call: TRBV9; d_call: -; j_call: TRBJ2-3; clone_size: once
cdr3_nt: TGTGCCAGTAGTACCGTGGAGGGGCAGTACACAGATACGCAGTATTTT; cdr3_aa: CASSTVEGQYTDTQYF; v_call: TRBV19; d_call: -; j_call: TRBJ2-3; clone_size: -
cdr3_nt: TGTGCCAGCAGCGTAGTCGGCCAGCCGAACGCTGAAGCTCTCTTT; cdr3_aa: CASSVVGQPNAEALF; v_call: TRBV9; d_call: -; j_call: TRBJ1-1; clone_size: -
cdr3_nt: TGTGCCAGCAGCTTAGCCTCCTTATTTAAGGATACGCAGTATTTT; cdr3_aa: CASSLASLFKDTQYF; v_call: TRBV7-9; d_call: -; j_call: TRBJ2-3; clone_size: many
cdr3_nt: TGTGCCAGCAGTTTAGGGGGTACGGCCAACGTCCTGACTTTC; cdr3_aa: CASSLGGTANVLTF; v_call: TRBV27; d_call: -; j_call: TRBJ2-6; clone_size: few
cdr3_nt: TGTGCCAGTACAAAGGGGACTAGCGGGGTTAACAATGAGCAGTATTTT; cdr3_aa: CASTKGTSGVNNEQYF; v_call: TRBV19; d_call: TRBD2; j_call: TRBJ2-3; clone_size: few
cdr3_nt: TGTGCCAGCAGCTTAGGCAGGGGTGGGATCAACACTGAAGCTTTCTTT; cdr3_aa: CASSLGRGGINTEAFF; v_call: TRBV11-2; d_call: -; j_call: TRBJ1-1; clone_size: few
cdr3_nt: TGTGCCAGCAGCTCCGGAGCTAACTATGGCTACACCTTC; cdr3_aa: CASSSGANYGYTF; v_call: TRBV7-2; d_call: -; j_call: TRBJ1-2; clone_size: many
cdr3_nt: TGTGCCAGCAGCTTAGATCGACAGGGCAATCAGCCCCAGCATTTT; cdr3_aa: CASSLDRQGNQPQHF; v_call: TRBV11-3; d_call: -; j_call: TRBJ1-5; clone_size: -
cdr3_nt: TGTGCCAGCAGCGAGGGGGCAGCGGGGGGGATGGATACGCAGTATTTT; cdr3_aa: CASSEGAAGGMDTQYF; v_call: TRBV7-9; d_call: TRBD2; j_call: TRBJ2-3; clone_size: -
cdr3_nt: TGTGCCAGCAGCGCCCTTTTAGGGGGGGCGGCGAACACCGGGGAGCTGTTTTTT; cdr3_aa: CASSALLGGAANTGELFF; v_call: TRBV9; d_call: -; j_call: TRBJ2-2; clone_size: -
cdr3_nt: TGTGCTAGCCGCTTACCACCCCCAGGTCGTTATGGCTACCCCTTC; cdr3_aa: CASRLPPPGRYGYPF; v_call: TRBV7-2; d_call: -; j_call: TRBJ1-2; clone_size: once
cdr3_nt: TGTGCCAGCAGTTCTCTGGGGGTAAGTTTTCCCCAGCATTTT; cdr3_aa: CASSSLGVSFPQHF; v_call: TRBV12-3/TRBV12-4; d_call: -; j_call: TRBJ1-5; clone_size: -
cdr3_nt: TGTGCCGGTGGCCCCTACAATGAGCAGTTCTTT; cdr3_aa: CAGGPYNEQFF; v_call: TRBV7-8; d_call: -; j_call: TRBJ2-1; clone_size: -
cdr3_nt: TGTGCCAGCAGTTTACGGGAGGGCCTCTACGAGCAGTACTTC; cdr3_aa: CASSLREGLYEQYF; v_call: TRBV12-3/TRBV12-4; d_call: TRBD2; j_call: TRBJ2-7; clone_size: many
cdr3_nt: TGCGCCAGCAGCCGACGGACAGGATCAGAGACCCAGTACTTC; cdr3_aa: CASSRRTGSETQYF; v_call: TRBV4-1; d_call: TRBD1; j_call: TRBJ2-5; clone_size: many
cdr3_nt: TGTGCCGTCAGTGAGCCCGGAGGCACCTACTATGGCTACACCTTC; cdr3_aa: CAVSEPGGTYYGYTF; v_call: TRBV10-3; d_call: -; j_call: TRBJ1-2; clone_size: -
cdr3_nt: TGCGCCAGCAGCTCGGGGACGGGGAATCAGCCCCAGCATTTT; cdr3_aa: CASSSGTGNQPQHF; v_call: TRBV4-1; d_call: -; j_call: TRBJ1-5; clone_size: many
cdr3_nt: TGCGCCAGCAGCCACTACAGGGGTTTCTATGGCTACACCTTC; cdr3_aa: CASSHYRGFYGYTF; v_call: TRBV4-1; d_call: TRBD1; j_call: TRBJ1-2; clone_size: -
cdr3_nt: TGTGCCAGCAGCTTAGGGCCGGGGTCCCGCAATGAAAAACTGTTTTTT; cdr3_aa: CASSLGPGSRNEKLFF; v_call: TRBV7-6; d_call: -; j_call: TRBJ1-4; clone_size: -
cdr3_nt: TGTGCCAGCAGCACCCCTGATACAGATACGCAGTATTTT; cdr3_aa: CASSTPDTDTQYF; v_call: TRBV9; d_call: -; j_call: TRBJ2-3; clone_size: many
cdr3_nt: TGCGCCAGCAGCCAATCCCAACATTGGTTCTCCTATGGCTACACCTTC; cdr3_aa: CASSQSQHWFSYGYTF; v_call: TRBV4-3; d_call: -; j_call: TRBJ1-2; clone_size: many
cdr3_nt: TGTGCCAGCACTCACGGGGACACTCAGCATTTT; cdr3_aa: CASTHGDTQHF; v_call: TRBV25-1; d_call: -; j_call: TRBJ1-5; clone_size: many
cdr3_nt: TGTGCCATTGGGGGGGGGCGGGGGCTCCACTATGGTTACACCTTC; cdr3_aa: CAIGGGRGLHYGYTF; v_call: TRBV9; d_call: -; j_call: TRBJ1-2; clone_size: -
cdr3_nt: TGTGCCAGCGCACCGGGACCGCGCACAGATACGCAGTATTTT; cdr3_aa: CASAPGPRTDTQYF; v_call: TRBV7-2; d_call: -; j_call: TRBJ2-3; clone_size: many
cdr3_nt: TGTGCCAGCAGTGAAGAGGGCCTCTCTGGAAACACCATATATTTT; cdr3_aa: CASSEEGLSGNTIYF; v_call: TRBV2; d_call: -; j_call: TRBJ1-3; clone_size: many
cdr3_nt: TGTGCCCCCGTCCAGCTGGTTCAGCCCCAGCATTTT; cdr3_aa: CAPVQLVQPQHF; v_call: TRBV6-2/TRBV6-3; d_call: -; j_call: TRBJ1-5; clone_size: many
cdr3_nt: TGTGCCAGCAGTCCCTCGACAGGGGAGTATAATGAAAAACTGTTTTTT; cdr3_aa: CASSPSTGEYNEKLFF; v_call: TRBV28; d_call: TRBD1; j_call: TRBJ1-4; clone_size: few
cdr3_nt: TGTGCCAGTAGTATAGATTGGACAGGGAGGACTGAAGCTTTCTTT; cdr3_aa: CASSIDWTGRTEAFF; v_call: TRBV19; d_call: TRBD1; j_call: TRBJ1-1; clone_size: -
cdr3_nt: TGCAGTGGCAGCGGGTCCGTCTCCTACAATGAGCAGTTCTTC; cdr3_aa: CSGSGSVSYNEQFF; v_call: TRBV20-1; d_call: -; j_call: TRBJ2-1; clone_size: many
cdr3_nt: TGCAGTGCTAGGGGACGGGACGAGCTGTTTTTT; cdr3_aa: CSARGRDELFF; v_call: TRBV20-1; d_call: -; j_call: TRBJ2-2; clone_size: -
cdr3_nt: TGTGCCAGCAGCTTGGACAGGGGGTATACTGAAGCTTTCTTT; cdr3_aa: CASSLDRGYTEAFF; v_call: TRBV5-8; d_call: TRBD1; j_call: TRBJ1-1; clone_size: -
cdr3_nt: TGTGCCAGCAGCCCTAACAGGGTGGGAGAGACCCAGTACTTC; cdr3_aa: CASSPNRVGETQYF; v_call: TRBV4-2; d_call: -; j_call: TRBJ2-5; clone_size: once